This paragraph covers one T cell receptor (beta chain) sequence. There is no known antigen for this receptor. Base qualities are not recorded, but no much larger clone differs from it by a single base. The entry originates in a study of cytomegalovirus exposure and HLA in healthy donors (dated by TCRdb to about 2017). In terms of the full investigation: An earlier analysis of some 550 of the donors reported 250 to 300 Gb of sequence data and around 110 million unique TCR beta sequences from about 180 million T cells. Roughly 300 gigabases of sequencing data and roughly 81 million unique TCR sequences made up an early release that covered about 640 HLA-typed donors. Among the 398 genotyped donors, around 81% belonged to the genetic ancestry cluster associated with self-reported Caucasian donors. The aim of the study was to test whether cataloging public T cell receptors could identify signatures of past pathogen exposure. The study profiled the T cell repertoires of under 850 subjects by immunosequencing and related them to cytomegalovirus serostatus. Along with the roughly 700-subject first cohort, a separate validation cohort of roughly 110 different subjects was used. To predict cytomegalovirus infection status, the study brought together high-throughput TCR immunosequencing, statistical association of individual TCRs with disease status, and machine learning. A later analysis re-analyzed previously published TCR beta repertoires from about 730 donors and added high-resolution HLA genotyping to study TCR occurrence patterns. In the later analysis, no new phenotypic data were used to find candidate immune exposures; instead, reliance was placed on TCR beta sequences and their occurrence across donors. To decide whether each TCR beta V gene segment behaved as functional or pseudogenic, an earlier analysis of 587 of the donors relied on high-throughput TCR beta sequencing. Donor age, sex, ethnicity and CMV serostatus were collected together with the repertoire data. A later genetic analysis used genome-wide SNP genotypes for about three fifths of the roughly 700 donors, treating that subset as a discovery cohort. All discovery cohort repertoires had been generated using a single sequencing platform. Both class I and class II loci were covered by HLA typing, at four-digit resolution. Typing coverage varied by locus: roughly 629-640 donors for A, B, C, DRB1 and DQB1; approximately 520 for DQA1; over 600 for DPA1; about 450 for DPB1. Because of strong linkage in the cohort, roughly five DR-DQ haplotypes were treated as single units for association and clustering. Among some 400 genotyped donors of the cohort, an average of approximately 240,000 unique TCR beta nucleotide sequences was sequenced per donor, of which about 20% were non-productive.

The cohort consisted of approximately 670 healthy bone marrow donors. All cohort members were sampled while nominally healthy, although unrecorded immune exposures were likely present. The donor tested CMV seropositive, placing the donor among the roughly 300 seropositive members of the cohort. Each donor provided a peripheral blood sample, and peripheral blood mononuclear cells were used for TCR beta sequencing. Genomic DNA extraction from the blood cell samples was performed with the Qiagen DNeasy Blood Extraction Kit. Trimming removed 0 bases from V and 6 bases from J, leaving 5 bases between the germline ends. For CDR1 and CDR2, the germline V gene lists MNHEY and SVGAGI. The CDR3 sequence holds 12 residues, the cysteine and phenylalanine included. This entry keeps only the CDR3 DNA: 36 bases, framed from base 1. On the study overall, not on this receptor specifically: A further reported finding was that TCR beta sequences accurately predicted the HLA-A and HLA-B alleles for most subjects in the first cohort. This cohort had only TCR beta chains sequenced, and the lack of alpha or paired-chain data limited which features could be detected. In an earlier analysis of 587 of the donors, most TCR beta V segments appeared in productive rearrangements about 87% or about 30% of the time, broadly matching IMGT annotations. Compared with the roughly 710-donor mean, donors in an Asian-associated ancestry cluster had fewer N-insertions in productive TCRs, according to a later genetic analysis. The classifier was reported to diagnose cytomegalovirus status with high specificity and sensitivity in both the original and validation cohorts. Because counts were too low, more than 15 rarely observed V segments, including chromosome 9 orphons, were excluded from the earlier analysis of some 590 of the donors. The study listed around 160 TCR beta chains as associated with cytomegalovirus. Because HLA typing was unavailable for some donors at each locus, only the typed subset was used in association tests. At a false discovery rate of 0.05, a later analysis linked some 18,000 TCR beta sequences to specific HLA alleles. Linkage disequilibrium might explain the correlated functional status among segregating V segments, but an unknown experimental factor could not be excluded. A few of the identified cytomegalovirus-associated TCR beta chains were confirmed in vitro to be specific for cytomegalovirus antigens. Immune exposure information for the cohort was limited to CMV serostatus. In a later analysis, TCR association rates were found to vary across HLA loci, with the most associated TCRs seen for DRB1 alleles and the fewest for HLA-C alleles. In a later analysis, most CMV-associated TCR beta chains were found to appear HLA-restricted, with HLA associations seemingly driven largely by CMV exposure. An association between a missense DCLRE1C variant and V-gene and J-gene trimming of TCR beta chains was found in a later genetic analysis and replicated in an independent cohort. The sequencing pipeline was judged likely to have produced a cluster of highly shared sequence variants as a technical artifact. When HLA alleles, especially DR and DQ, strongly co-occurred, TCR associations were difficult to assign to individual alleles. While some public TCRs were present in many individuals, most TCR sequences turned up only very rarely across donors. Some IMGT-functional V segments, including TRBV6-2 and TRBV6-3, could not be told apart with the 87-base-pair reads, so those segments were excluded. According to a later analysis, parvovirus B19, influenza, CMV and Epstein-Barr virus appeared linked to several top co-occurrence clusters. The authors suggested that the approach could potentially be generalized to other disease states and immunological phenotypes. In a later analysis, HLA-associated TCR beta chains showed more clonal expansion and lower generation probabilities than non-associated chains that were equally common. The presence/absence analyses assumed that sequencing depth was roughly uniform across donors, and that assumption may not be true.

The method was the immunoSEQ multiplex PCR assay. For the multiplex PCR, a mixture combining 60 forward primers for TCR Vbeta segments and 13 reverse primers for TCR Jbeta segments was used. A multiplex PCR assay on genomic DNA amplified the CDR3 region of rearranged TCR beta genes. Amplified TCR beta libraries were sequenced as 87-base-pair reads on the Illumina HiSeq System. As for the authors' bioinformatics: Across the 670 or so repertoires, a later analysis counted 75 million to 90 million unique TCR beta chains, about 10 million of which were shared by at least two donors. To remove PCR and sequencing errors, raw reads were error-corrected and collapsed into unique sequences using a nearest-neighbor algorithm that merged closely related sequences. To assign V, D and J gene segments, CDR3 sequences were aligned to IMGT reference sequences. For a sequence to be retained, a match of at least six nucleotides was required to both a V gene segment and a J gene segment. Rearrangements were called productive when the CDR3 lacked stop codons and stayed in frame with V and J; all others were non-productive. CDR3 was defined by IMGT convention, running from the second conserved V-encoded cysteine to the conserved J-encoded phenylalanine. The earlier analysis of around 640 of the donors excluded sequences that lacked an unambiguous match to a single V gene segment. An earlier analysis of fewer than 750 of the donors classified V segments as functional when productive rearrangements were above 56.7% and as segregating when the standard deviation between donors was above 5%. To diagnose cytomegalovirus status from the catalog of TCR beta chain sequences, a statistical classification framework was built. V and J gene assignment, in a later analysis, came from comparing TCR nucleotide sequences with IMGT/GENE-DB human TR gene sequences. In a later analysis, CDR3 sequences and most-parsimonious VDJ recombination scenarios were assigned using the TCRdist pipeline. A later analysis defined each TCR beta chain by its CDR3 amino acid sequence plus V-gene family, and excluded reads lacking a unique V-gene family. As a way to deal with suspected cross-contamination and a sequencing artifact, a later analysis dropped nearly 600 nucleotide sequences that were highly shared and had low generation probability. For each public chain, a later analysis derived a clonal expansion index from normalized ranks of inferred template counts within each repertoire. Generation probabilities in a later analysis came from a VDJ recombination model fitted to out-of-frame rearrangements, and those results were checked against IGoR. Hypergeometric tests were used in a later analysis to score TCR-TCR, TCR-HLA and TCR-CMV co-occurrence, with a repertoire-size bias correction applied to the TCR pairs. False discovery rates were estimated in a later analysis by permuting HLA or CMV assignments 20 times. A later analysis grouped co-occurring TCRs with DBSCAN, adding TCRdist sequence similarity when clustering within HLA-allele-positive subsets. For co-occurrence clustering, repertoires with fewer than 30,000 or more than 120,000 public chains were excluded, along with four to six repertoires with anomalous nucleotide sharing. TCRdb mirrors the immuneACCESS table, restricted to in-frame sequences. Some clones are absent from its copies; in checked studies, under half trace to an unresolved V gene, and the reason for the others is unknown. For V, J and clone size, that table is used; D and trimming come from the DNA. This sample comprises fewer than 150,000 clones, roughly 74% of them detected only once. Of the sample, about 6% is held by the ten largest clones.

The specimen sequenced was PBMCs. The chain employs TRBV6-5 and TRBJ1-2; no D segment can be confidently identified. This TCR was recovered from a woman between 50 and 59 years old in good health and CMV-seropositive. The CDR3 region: CASSYSRDGYTF. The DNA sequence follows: TGTGCCAGCAGTTACTCGAGGGATGGCTACACCTTC.